Following are 32 T cell receptor beta chains from one sample sequenced in a study of T cells after yellow fever vaccination. TCRdb independently ran MiXCR on the 5' RACE reads; one entry per CDR3 protein. The sample contains 450,000 to 550,000 distinct CDR3 sequences, around 21% of which appear only once. The sequences come from PBMCs, collected 15 days after the yellow fever booster vaccination. The receptors stem from a man aged 25-40 years who received the YFV17D yellow fever vaccine.

This clonotype showed up just a few times. The chain joins TRBV5-4 to TRBJ1-5, with D perhaps TRBD1 (5 bases). Germline CDR1 reads SGHNT; CDR2 reads YYREEE (reference sequence). This CDR3 comprises 14 residues. Trimming took off 7 bases at V and 0 bases at J, with 11 bases between the two ends. In nucleotides, the CDR3 is TGTGCCAGCTCCGCAGGGATTAGCAATCAGCCCCAGCATTTT. It translates to CASSAGISNQPQHF.

This clonotype came up a few times. The gene calls are TRBV6-5 and TRBJ2-2, with D unclear. CDR3 size: 12 residues. V dropped 8 bases and J dropped 6 bases, with 10 bases sitting between them. Germline CDR1 is MNHEY and CDR2 is SVGAGI. The CDR3 nucleotides read TGTGCCAGCGCCAAAGGCCCCGGGGAGCTGTTTTTT. It is translated as CASAKGPGELFF.

This clonotype was found a few times. The V call is TRBV20-1, the J call TRBJ2-1; no clear D. CDR1 and CDR2 (germline): DFQATT, SNEGSKA (reference sequence). This CDR3 has 10 residues. V gave up 2 bases and J gave up 8 bases, with 4 bases separating them. The CDR3 here is CSARLYEQFF. In DNA form, the CDR3 reads TGCAGTGCTAGACTGTATGAGCAGTTCTTC.

The rearrangement links TRBV20-1 to TRBJ2-6; D gene ambiguous. V lost 5 bases, J lost 0 bases, and 11 bases lay in between. The germline V gene encodes CDR1 DFQATT and CDR2 SNEGSKA (reference sequence). This CDR3 has 15 residues. CDR3 bases: TGCAGTGCTGTTATAAGGGACTCTGGGGCCAACGTCCTGACTTTC. Translation: CSAVIRDSGANVLTF.

V usage is TRBV6-2 or TRBV6-3 and J usage is TRBJ1-1; no clear D. The germline V and J ends were trimmed by 6 bases and 1 base, with 15 bases remaining between them. This CDR3 has 15 residues. From germline, CDR1 is MNHEY and CDR2 SVGEGT. CDR3 nucleotide sequence: TGTGCCAGCAGGAAAAAGGGTTCGGCGAACACTGAAGCTTTCTTT. Residues: CASRKKGSANTEAFF.

This clonotype was seen more than once but under ten times. The gene calls are TRBV7-2 and TRBJ2-1; the D gene is possibly TRBD2 (6 bases). In germline, CDR1 is SGHTA, CDR2 FQGNSA. V dropped 7 bases and J dropped 2 bases, with 12 bases sitting between them. The CDR3 consists of 14 residues. CDR3 amino acids: CASTNSGPYNEQFF. CDR3 DNA: TGTGCCAGCACCAACAGCGGGCCCTACAATGAGCAGTTCTTC.

This clonotype occurred a few times. The chain recombines TRBV21-1 with TRBJ2-1; the table's D call, TRBD2, has no DNA check behind it. TRBV21-1 is flagged as a pseudogene. The CDR3 runs 16 residues. CDR3 region: CASSSRTSGAYNEQFF. CDR3 bases: TGTGCCAGCAGCTCCCGGACTAGCGGGGCATACAATGAGCAGTTCTTC.

The chain recombines TRBV7-2 with TRBJ2-7, with 11 bases matching TRBD2. The CDR3 is made up of 17 amino acids. The trim removed 1 base at V and 5 bases at J, leaving 10 bases unmatched. Germline values: CDR1 SGHTA, CDR2 FQGNSA. This chain's CDR3 is CASSLVGIAGGLDEQYF. The CDR3, as DNA: TGTGCCAGCAGCTTAGTGGGGATAGCGGGAGGGCTGGACGAGCAGTACTTC. The entire variable domain, with the rest obtained from reference TRBV7-2 and TRBJ2-7, is as follows: GAGVSQSPSNKVTEKGKDVELRCDPISGHTALYWYRQSLGQGLEFLIYFQGNSAPDKSGLPSDRFSAERTGGSVSTLTIQRTQQEDSAVYLCASSLVGIAGGLDEQYFGPGTRLTVT.

V is TRBV7-9 and J is TRBJ2-3; D tentatively reads TRBD1 or TRBD2 (6 bases each). This CDR3 contains 14 residues. Per germline, CDR1 SEHNR and CDR2 FQNEAQ (reference sequence). The germline V and J ends were trimmed by 5 bases and 8 bases, with 17 bases remaining between them. The CDR3 loop is CASSGNSGAGTQYF. The DNA for the CDR3 is TGTGCCAGCAGCGGCAACTCGGGGGCGGGTACGCAGTATTTT.

The rearrangement links TRBV10-3 to TRBJ2-3; possible D gene TRBD2, 6 bases. Germline CDR1 ENHRY, CDR2 SYGVKD. The CDR3 sequence is 16 residues long. Trimming removed 2 bases from V and 0 bases from J, with 12 bases in between. CDR3 sequence: CAISESPSVSTDTQYF. CDR3 DNA sequence: TGTGCCATCAGTGAGAGTCCTAGCGTGAGCACAGATACGCAGTATTTT.

This clonotype was counted a few times. The rearrangement joins TRBV7-8 to TRBJ2-7, with no clear D. V lost 0 bases and J 3 bases, leaving 18 bases between the germline ends. The CDR3 covers 17 residues. Germline CDR1 and CDR2: SGHVS and FQNEAQ. The CDR3 loop is CASSLAIIQYGGYEQYF. DNA for the CDR3: TGTGCCAGCAGCTTAGCGATCATCCAGTACGGTGGCTACGAGCAGTACTTC. Looking up the rest from reference TRBV7-8 and TRBJ2-7 gives the full variable domain: GAGVSQSPRYKVAKRGQDVALRCDPISGHVSLFWYQQALGQGPEFLTYFQNEAQLDKSGLPSDRFFAERPEGSVSTLKIQRTQQEDSAVYLCASSLAIIQYGGYEQYFGPGTRLTVT.

This clonotype was counted only a few times. The chain has TRBV7-3 and TRBJ2-1, with TRBD2 identical over 9 bases. Trimming cost V 0 bases and J 8 bases; bases outside gene matches: 2. The CDR3 loop spans 14 amino acids. From germline, CDR1 is SGHTA and CDR2 FQGTGA. DNA for the CDR3: TGTGCCAGCAGCTTAACTAGCGGGAGCGATGAGCAGTTCTTC. As protein: CASSLTSGSDEQFF.

This clonotype was observed a few times. V usage is TRBV20-1 and J usage is TRBJ1-3, with 8 bases identical to TRBD1. The CDR3 runs 14 residues. The V gene end was trimmed by 6 bases and the J gene end by 1 base; junction bases not matched to a gene: 5. Germline CDR1 reads DFQATT; CDR2 reads SNEGSKA (reference sequence). CDR3 coding DNA: TGCAGTGCCCCGGACAGGGTGTCTGGAAACACCATATATTTT. Amino acids: CSAPDRVSGNTIYF.

This rearrangement joins TRBV5-6 to TRBJ2-1, with 7 bases identical to TRBD2. The CDR3 runs to 14 residues. J gave up 4 bases and V 3 bases, and 4 bases lay outside the gene matches. Germline CDR1 is SGHDT and CDR2 is YYEEEE. The DNA for the CDR3 is TGTGCCAGCAGCTGGGGGGAGGGGTACAATGAGCAGTTCTTC. Residues: CASSWGEGYNEQFF.

This clonotype turned up a few times. The CDR3 sequence: CASSFGGARGYEQFF. Written as DNA, the CDR3 is TGTGCCAGCAGCTTTGGCGGGGCGAGGGGCTATGAGCAGTTCTTC. The chain links TRBV5-8 to TRBJ2-1; a possible D gene is TRBD2 (6 bases). Deletions cut 2 bases from V and 8 bases from J, with 17 bases between. Germline values: CDR1 SGHTS, CDR2 YDEGEE. The CDR3 contains 15 residues. Full variable domain (rest looked up from reference TRBV5-8 and TRBJ2-1): EAGVTQSPTHLIKTRGQQATLRCSPISGHTSVYWYQQALGLGLQFLLWYDEGEERNRGNFPPRFSGRQFPNYSSELNVNALELEDSALYLCASSFGGARGYEQFFGPGTRLTVL.

This clonotype has only a few counts. V is TRBV7-2 and J is TRBJ2-7; no definite D call. CDR1 is SGHTA, CDR2 FQGNSA, per germline. CDR3 size: 12 residues. Trimming shortened V by 9 bases and J by 3 bases, and 12 bases separated the two germline ends. The CDR3 DNA reads as TGTGCCAGTTTAGAGGTGAACTACGAGCAGTACTTC. Protein sequence: CASLEVNYEQYF.

This clonotype came up a few times. The V call is TRBV7-2, the J call TRBJ1-1; 10 bases agree with TRBD1. The CDR3 spans 15 residues. Unmatched junction bases numbered 8, after V lost 6 bases and J lost 4 bases. In germline, CDR1 is SGHTA, CDR2 FQGNSA. The CDR3 nucleotides read TGTGCCAGCAGGGGATTTCGGACAGGGGGCACTGAAGCTTTCTTT. It translates to CASRGFRTGGTEAFF.

In its sample, this clonotype was seen many times. The chain uses TRBV7-2 and TRBJ2-3; TRBD1 aligns across 7 bases. Trimming took 6 bases from V and 0 from J; bases not matched to a gene: 6. This CDR3 has 15 residues. Germline CDR1 reads SGHTA; CDR2 reads FQGNSA. The CDR3 DNA follows: TGTGCCAGCAGTGTACAGGGGAGTAGCACAGATACGCAGTATTTT. This gives the protein CASSVQGSSTDTQYF.

This clonotype came up a few times. The chain joins TRBV20-1 to TRBJ1-5; the D is unclear. V was cut by 2 bases and J by 4 bases, with 6 bases left in between. The CDR3 is 12 residues long. CDR1 DFQATT and CDR2 SNEGSKA come from the germline V gene (reference sequence). Here the CDR3 DNA reads TGCAGTGCTAGACAGTCTAATCAGCCCCAGCATTTT. Translated, it gives CSARQSNQPQHF.

The chain joins TRBV10-3 to TRBJ2-7; a possible D gene is TRBD2 (6 bases). The CDR3 spans 13 residues. Trimming stripped 8 bases from V and 1 base from J, with 12 bases between. The V gene's germline CDR1 is ENHRY and CDR2 SYGVKD. Written as DNA, the CDR3 is TGTGCCATCTCCCCGGGAGAATCCTACGAGCAGTACTTC. Its protein product is CAISPGESYEQYF.

The chain has TRBV5-1 and TRBJ1-4; D is undetermined. The V gene lost 2 bases and the J gene lost 0 bases, with 5 bases spanning the gap. Germline lookup yields CDR1 SGHRS and CDR2 YFSETQ. This CDR3 contains 14 residues. In DNA, the CDR3 is TGCGCCAGCAGCTTCTCGACAACTAATGAAAAACTGTTTTTT. Amino acid sequence: CASSFSTTNEKLFF.

In this sample, this clonotype turned up a few times. The chain carries TRBV5-1 and TRBJ2-7; the D is unclear. V was shortened by 0 bases and J by 5 bases, with 15 bases between the two germline ends. Germline V gene lookup returns CDR1 SGHRS and CDR2 YFSETQ. The CDR3 totals 15 residues. The CDR3 protein is CASSLVAEFNNEQYF. The CDR3, as DNA: TGCGCCAGCAGCTTGGTGGCGGAGTTTAATAACGAGCAGTACTTC.

This clonotype was detected ten times or more. This sequence joins TRBV7-2 and TRBJ2-5; TRBD2 agrees at 8 bases. This CDR3 contains 15 residues. V lost 1 base, J lost 4 bases, and 5 bases stayed unmatched. CDR1 and CDR2 (germline): SGHTA, FQGNSA. The CDR3 sequence: CASSLVAGMGETQYF. The CDR3 DNA reads TGTGCCAGCAGCTTAGTAGCGGGAATGGGAGAGACCCAGTACTTC.

The J gene is TRBJ2-1, the V gene TRBV2, with D unclear. Germline assignment: CDR1 SNHLY and CDR2 FYNNEI. V lost 7 bases, J lost 0 bases, and 7 bases lay in between. This CDR3 spans 13 amino acids. The CDR3 loop reads CASMAGSYNEQFF. DNA of the CDR3: TGTGCCAGCATGGCTGGCTCCTACAATGAGCAGTTCTTC.

V is TRBV6-5 and J is TRBJ2-3, with 7 bases aligning to TRBD2. The CDR3 runs 15 residues. Losses at the gene ends were 0 bases for V and 4 bases for J; bases not matched to a gene: 4. Germline V gives CDR1 MNHEY, CDR2 SVGAGI. As DNA, the CDR3 is TGTGCCAGCAGTTACTCCGCGGGAGCCCCAGATACGCAGTATTTT. The encoded protein is CASSYSAGAPDTQYF.

This clonotype was detected only a few times. The V call is TRBV27, the J call TRBJ2-5; 11 bases map to TRBD2. V was pared by 9 bases and J by 4 bases, with 13 bases of the junction left unmatched. Germline-derived CDR1 and CDR2 are MNHEY and SMNVEV (reference sequence). This CDR3 comprises 16 residues. CDR3 in amino acids: CASKPLLAGERETQYF. Here the CDR3 DNA reads TGTGCCAGTAAGCCCCTACTAGCGGGAGAGCGAGAGACCCAGTACTTC.

This chain uses TRBV7-8 with TRBJ2-1; unclear D gene. Germline CDR1 and CDR2: SGHVS and FQNEAQ. V was clipped by 1 base and J by 9 bases, with 13 bases between them. This CDR3 is built from 14 residues. The CDR3 nucleotides read TGTGCCAGCAGCTTAGTCTATGACCCTCTTGAGCAGTTCTTC. Its translation: CASSLVYDPLEQFF.

This clonotype occurred once. CDR3 nucleotide sequence: TGCAGTGCTCCTAGGCCTGGGGCCAACGTCCTGACTTTC. Its protein is CSAPRPGANVLTF. The gene calls are TRBV20-1 and TRBJ2-6; D not resolved. CDR1 and CDR2 (germline): DFQATT, SNEGSKA (reference sequence). This CDR3 contains 13 residues. V shed 5 bases and J shed 2 bases, with 7 bases lying between them.

This clonotype was seen only a few times. This sequence joins TRBV7-2 and TRBJ2-7; 9 positions agree with TRBD1. Trimming cost V 4 bases and J 3 bases; bases outside gene matches: 7. From germline, CDR1 is SGHTA and CDR2 FQGNSA. The CDR3 consists of 15 residues. CDR3 bases: TGTGCCAGCAGCTCCGGACAGGGGCCTTTCTACGAGCAGTACTTC. Encoded protein: CASSSGQGPFYEQYF.

This clonotype was counted ten times or more. The chain has TRBV5-1 and TRBJ2-5; 7 bases match TRBD2. Germline V lookup: CDR1 SGHRS, CDR2 YFSETQ. This CDR3 spans 14 amino acids. The junction had 6 bases not matched to a gene; V was cut back by 6 bases and J by 1 base. The CDR3 DNA reads as TGCGCCAGCATGTCCGGGACTACCCAAGAGACCCAGTACTTC. It encodes CASMSGTTQETQYF.

CDR3 DNA: TGCGCCAGCAGCACTCAGGGTCCCCCAGCTAATGAAAAACTGTTTTTT. Protein product: CASSTQGPPANEKLFF. The rearrangement uses TRBV5-1 and TRBJ1-4, with TRBD1 as a possible D gene (5 bases). V was cut by 4 bases and J by 3 bases, with 16 bases left in between. The CDR3 is made up of 16 amino acids. Germline V gene lookup returns CDR1 SGHRS and CDR2 YFSETQ.

This clonotype was observed a few times. This chain links TRBV7-3 with TRBJ2-3, with unresolved D. From germline, CDR1 is SGHTA and CDR2 FQGTGA. The V end lost 1 base, the J end lost 0 bases, and 8 bases lay between the germline ends. CDR3 length equals 15 residues. The CDR3 here is CASSLNVGSTDTQYF. The CDR3, as DNA: TGTGCCAGCAGCTTAAACGTCGGGAGCACAGATACGCAGTATTTT. The full variable domain, its missing parts supplied by reference TRBV7-3 and TRBJ2-3, is GAGVSQTPSNKVTEKGKYVELRCDPISGHTALYWYRQSLGQGPEFLIYFQGTGAADDSGLPNDRFFAVRPEGSVSTLKIQRTERGDSAVYLCASSLNVGSTDTQYFGPGTRLTVL.